This T cell receptor (beta chain) was captured by sequencing in a study of T cells after posttransplantation cyclophosphamide. Method: immunoSEQ multiplex PCR; TCRdb's copy keeps in-frame clones and lacks some. The sample records tens of thousands of clones, over 85% being singletons. The CDR3 runs 12 residues. Per germline, CDR1 SGHTA and CDR2 FQGNSA. V was trimmed by 4 bases and J by 3 bases, leaving 6 bases between them. This receptor was taken from a woman in her 30s in good health and a related stem cell transplant donor. J is TRBJ1-1 and V is TRBV7-2, with no clear D. Sample: PBMCs. CDR3 sequence reads: CASSSVHTEAFF. CDR3 nucleotides: TGTGCCAGCAGCTCCGTTCACACTGAAGCTTTCTTT.